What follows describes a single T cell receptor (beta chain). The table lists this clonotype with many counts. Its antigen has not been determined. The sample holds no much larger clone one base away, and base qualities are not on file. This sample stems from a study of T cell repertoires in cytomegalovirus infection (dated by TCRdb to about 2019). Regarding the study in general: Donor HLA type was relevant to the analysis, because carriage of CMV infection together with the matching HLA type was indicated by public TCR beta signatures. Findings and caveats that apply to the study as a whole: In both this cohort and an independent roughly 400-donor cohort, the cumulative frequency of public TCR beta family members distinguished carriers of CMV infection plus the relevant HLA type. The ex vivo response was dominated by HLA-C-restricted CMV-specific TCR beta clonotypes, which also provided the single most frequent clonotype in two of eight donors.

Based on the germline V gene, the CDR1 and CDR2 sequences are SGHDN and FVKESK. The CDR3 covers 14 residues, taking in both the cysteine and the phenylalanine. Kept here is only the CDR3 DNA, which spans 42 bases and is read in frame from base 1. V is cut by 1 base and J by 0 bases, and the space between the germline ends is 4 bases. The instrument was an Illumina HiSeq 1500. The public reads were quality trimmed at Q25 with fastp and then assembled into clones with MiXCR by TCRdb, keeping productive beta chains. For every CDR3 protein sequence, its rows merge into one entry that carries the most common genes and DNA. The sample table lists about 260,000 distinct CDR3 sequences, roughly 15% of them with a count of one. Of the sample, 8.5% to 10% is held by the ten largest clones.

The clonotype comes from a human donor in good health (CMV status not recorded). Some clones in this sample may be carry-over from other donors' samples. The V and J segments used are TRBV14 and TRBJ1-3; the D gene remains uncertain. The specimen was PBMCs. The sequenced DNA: TGTGCCAGCAGCCAAGGGTACTCTGGAAACACCATATATTTT. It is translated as CASSQGYSGNTIYF.